Listed below are T cell receptor beta chains from one sample, sequenced in a study of human T cells and chemical hapten exposure. TCRdb used MiXCR to reprocess the RACE reads, holding one entry per CDR3 protein. Of roughly 380,000 distinct CDR3 sequences listed, roughly 5% are singletons. The source was whole blood, collected in connection with sensitization to the hapten diphenylcyclopropenone (DPC). All receptors derive from a woman aged 50 to 60 with alopecia areata. Some clones in this sample may be carry-over from other donors' samples. CDR3s include the opening cysteine and the closing phenylalanine or tryptophan. Each record gives: clone size, J gene, D gene, V gene, CDR3 DNA, CDR3 protein. A D gene is named only where the DNA matches it firmly. Clone size is not always given. Where it is, it says once, few, many or a class for expanded clones.

.	TRBJ1-5	.	TRBV7-2	TGTGCCAGCAGCTACCGGGCAGGGCCTTATAGCAATCAGCCCCAGCATTTT	CASSYRAGPYSNQPQHF
.	TRBJ1-5	TRBD1	TRBV20-1	TGCAGTGCTAGCGCAGGGGGGAATGGGCAGCCCCAGCATTTT	CSASAGGNGQPQHF
.	TRBJ2-2	TRBD2	TRBV4-3	TGCGCCAGCAGCCAGCTAGCGGGAGCCGGCAACACCGGGGAGCTGTTTTTT	CASSQLAGAGNTGELFF
many	TRBJ2-2	.	TRBV12-3/TRBV12-4	TGTGCCAGCAGGGGACTGACAGGGACGAACACCGGGGAGCTGTTTTTT	CASRGLTGTNTGELFF
many	TRBJ1-2	.	TRBV20-1	TGCAGTGCTTTTACTCGACAGACTGCCAACTATGGCTACACCTTC	CSAFTRQTANYGYTF
many	TRBJ2-7	.	TRBV12-3/TRBV12-4	TGTGCCAGCAGTGCTGGGGGATCCTACGAGCAGTACTTC	CASSAGGSYEQYF
many	TRBJ2-6	.	TRBV7-9	TGTGCCAGCAGCTACCCCATTTCTGGGGCCAACGTCCTGACTTTC	CASSYPISGANVLTF
many	TRBJ1-5	.	TRBV20-1	TGCAGTGCTAGAGATCTAAGTCAGCCCCAGCATTTT	CSARDLSQPQHF
.	TRBJ1-5	.	TRBV4-1	TGCGCCAGCAGCCAAGAATCCCGACAGGTAGGACAGCCCCAGCATTTT	CASSQESRQVGQPQHF
many	TRBJ1-1	.	TRBV28	TGTGCCAGCAGTTTACGCAGCGGGACTGAAGCTTTCTTT	CASSLRSGTEAFF
few	TRBJ1-5	.	TRBV6-2/TRBV6-3	TGTGCCAGCAGTTACTCCAGACAGGAACCCTTGGGAATCCAGCCCCAGCATTTT	CASSYSRQEPLGIQPQHF
many	TRBJ1-6	.	TRBV28	TGTGCCAGCAGTGGGGGGACGGGAAATAATTCACCCCTCCACTTT	CASSGGTGNNSPLHF
many	TRBJ1-2	TRBD1	TRBV5-4	TGTGCCAGCAGCTTAGCTAGGGACAGGGGCCCCGACTATGGCTACACCTTC	CASSLARDRGPDYGYTF
few	TRBJ2-5	.	TRBV20-1	TGCAGTGCTACCCCCGAGTGGCAAGAGACCCAGTACTTC	CSATPEWQETQYF
few	TRBJ2-3	TRBD2	TRBV11-3	TGTGCCAGCAGCCTTGACCGACTAGCGGTGCAGTATTTT	CASSLDRLAVQYF
many	TRBJ2-1	.	TRBV28	TGTGCCAGCCGATGGGCAAGTGGGGATGAGCAGTTCTTC	CASRWASGDEQFF
many	TRBJ2-3	TRBD2	TRBV4-3	TGCGCCAGCAGCCCGCGACTAGCGAGCACAGATACGCAGTATTTT	CASSPRLASTDTQYF
.	TRBJ2-1	TRBD2	TRBV5-1	TGCGCCAGCAGCTTGGGGGTGACTAGCGGGAGTAATGAGCAGTTCTTC	CASSLGVTSGSNEQFF
many	TRBJ1-1	.	TRBV6-2/TRBV6-3	TGTGCCAGCAGTGGGGACGGGACTGAAGCTTTCTTT	CASSGDGTEAFF
many	TRBJ1-1	.	TRBV29-1	TGCAGCGTTGAAGGGGCAGGCCGCACTGAAGCTTTCTTT	CSVEGAGRTEAFF
few	TRBJ1-3	.	TRBV6-5	TGTGCCAGCAGTTACGACGGTAGCTCTGGAAACACCATATATTTT	CASSYDGSSGNTIYF
many	TRBJ1-2	TRBD1	TRBV6-1	TGTGCCAGCAGTGAAGAGGCAGGGACAGCGGGGACTGACTATGGCTACACCTTC	CASSEEAGTAGTDYGYTF
many	TRBJ1-1	.	TRBV30	TGTGCCTGGAGTGTACGGGGGGGCACTGAAGCTTTCTTT	CAWSVRGGTEAFF
.	TRBJ2-3	.	TRBV6-6	TGTGCCAGCAGTCAAACTAGCTCCCGGGGAGATACGCAGTATTTT	CASSQTSSRGDTQYF
many	TRBJ2-1	TRBD2	TRBV2	TGTGCCAGCAGTGAGGGGACTAGCAAGAATGAGCAGTTCTTC	CASSEGTSKNEQFF
many	TRBJ1-2	.	TRBV27	TGTGCCAGCAGTTTTAGCAGAGACTATGGCTACACCTTC	CASSFSRDYGYTF
many	TRBJ2-3	.	TRBV29-1	TGCAGCGTTCGCCGGCCAATCACAGATACGCAGTATTTT	CSVRRPITDTQYF
many	TRBJ1-1	.	TRBV7-2	TGTGCCAGCAGCTTTAATCCAGGGAAGAACACTGAAGCTTTCTTT	CASSFNPGKNTEAFF
few	TRBJ2-5	TRBD1	TRBV18	TGTGCCAGCTCACCGAGACAGGGAAAGTACCAAGAGACCCAGTACTTC	CASSPRQGKYQETQYF
few	TRBJ1-5	.	TRBV29-1	TGCAGCGTTTTCCTAGGGGCCAATCAGCCCCAGCATTTT	CSVFLGANQPQHF
many	TRBJ1-2	TRBD1	TRBV20-1	TGCAGTGCTAGAGATCAGGGGGACCATCTTTACTATGGCTACACCTTC	CSARDQGDHLYYGYTF
many	TRBJ1-6	TRBD1	TRBV2	TGTGCCAGCAGTGACAGGGGGAAGAATAATTCACCCCTCCACTTT	CASSDRGKNNSPLHF
few	TRBJ1-2	TRBD1	TRBV29-1	TGCAGCGTCCACAGGGGGCAGGGCTATGGCTACACCTTC	CSVHRGQGYGYTF
.	TRBJ2-6	.	TRBV5-5	TGTGCCAGCAGCTTGGTAGTCCAGGTGGGGGCCAACGTCCTGACTTTC	CASSLVVQVGANVLTF
many	TRBJ2-3	.	TRBV30	TGTGCCTGGGGCCTCTGGGGCGCAGATACGCAGTATTTT	CAWGLWGADTQYF
many	TRBJ2-1	.	TRBV7-2	TGTGCCAGCAGCTTAGCAGGGCTCTACGAGTTCTTC	CASSLAGLYEFF
many	TRBJ2-1	TRBD2	TRBV20-1	TGCAGTGCTAGTCCCCTAGCGGGGGGGGGCTCCTACAATGAGCAGTTCTTC	CSASPLAGGGSYNEQFF
.	TRBJ1-2	.	TRBV7-9	TGTGCCAGCAGCTTAGCGGGCGGCCTCGGGACCTTC	CASSLAGGLGTF
.	TRBJ1-1	TRBD1	TRBV6-1	TGTGCCAGCAGTCACAATGGACAGGGGTACACTGAAGCTTTCTTT	CASSHNGQGYTEAFF
many	TRBJ2-2	TRBD2	TRBV20-1	TGCAGTGCTAGACTAGCGGGGGAAAACACCGGGGAGCTGTTTTTT	CSARLAGENTGELFF
.	TRBJ2-7	.	TRBV3-1	TGTGCCAGCGGGGAAATTCAAGAGCAGTACTTC	CASGEIQEQYF
many	TRBJ1-2	.	TRBV24-1	TGTGCCACCAGTGAGGGCTATGGCTACACCTTC	CATSEGYGYTF
many	TRBJ1-1	.	TRBV6-2/TRBV6-3	TGTGCCAGCAGTCCCTCCGAGGGGAACACTGAAGCTTTCTTT	CASSPSEGNTEAFF
.	TRBJ2-3	.	TRBV12-3/TRBV12-4	TGTGCCAGCAGCCTCGGCTCCAGGTCTGGCACAGATACGCAGTATTTT	CASSLGSRSGTDTQYF
many	TRBJ2-1	TRBD2	TRBV5-1	TGCGCCAGCAGCCCGACTAGCGGGGGGGCCGGTCCCCAGTTCTTC	CASSPTSGGAGPQFF
few	TRBJ1-2	TRBD1	TRBV6-1	TGTGCCAGCAGCTCCGGGACAGGGGGATTTACCGACACCTTC	CASSSGTGGFTDTF
.	TRBJ1-6	.	TRBV3-1	TGTGCCAGCAGCCAAGTGGGGGGGGCTAGGTATAATTCACCCCTCCACTTT	CASSQVGGARYNSPLHF
few	TRBJ2-7	.	TRBV6-5	TGTGCCATCTCAACGGCTAGCTCCTACGAGCAGTACTTC	CAISTASSYEQYF
many	TRBJ1-1	.	TRBV29-1	TGCAGCGCCGCAGGGTCCCAATTGAACACTGAAGCTTTCTTT	CSAAGSQLNTEAFF
.	TRBJ2-7	TRBD2	TRBV12-3/TRBV12-4	TGTGCCAGCAGTTTAGCTAGCGGGAGGACCTACGAGCAGTACTTC	CASSLASGRTYEQYF
.	TRBJ1-6	TRBD1	TRBV28	TGTGCCAGCCAGGGGGCAGGGGGACCATATTCACCCCTCCACTTT	CASQGAGGPYSPLHF
.	TRBJ2-3	.	TRBV20-1	TGCAGTGCTTCACCCGCGGGGCCTACAGATACGCAGTATTTT	CSASPAGPTDTQYF
many	TRBJ2-3	.	TRBV11-3	TGTGCCAGCAGCAAGGGAGGAGATACGCAGTATTTT	CASSKGGDTQYF
few	TRBJ2-3	TRBD2	TRBV29-1	TGCAGCGCCGTAGGCCTAGCGGGATTCACAGATACGCAGTATTTT	CSAVGLAGFTDTQYF
few	TRBJ2-3	TRBD1	TRBV7-2	TGTGCCAGCAGCTGGGGGACAGGGGGCGCAGATACGCAGTATTTT	CASSWGTGGADTQYF
many	TRBJ1-4	.	TRBV29-1	TGCAGCGTTGAAGTGGGGGCGGGCGAAAAACTGTTTTTT	CSVEVGAGEKLFF